The rows below give T cell receptor beta chains drawn from one sample of a study of cytomegalovirus exposure and HLA in healthy donors. The table came from immunoSEQ multiplex PCR; TCRdb's copy has only in-frame clones and leaves some out. The table records some 150,000 clones, 65% to 85% of them present only once. The sample taken for sequencing was PBMCs. The receptor set was obtained from a middle-aged woman in good health and CMV-seropositive. The CDR3 runs from the conserved cysteine through the conserved F or W. Fields, in order: V gene, clone size, D gene, J gene, CDR3 DNA, CDR3 protein. The D gene is left open where the match is weak. Expanded clones are given a class, and other clones once, few, many or no size at all.

TRBV19,-,TRBD1,TRBJ2-6,TGTGCCAGTAGTACCGGGACAGGGCCGTCTGGGGCCAACGTCCTGACTTTC,CASSTGTGPSGANVLTF
TRBV5-1,-,-,TRBJ2-5,TGCGCCAGCAGCGAAGGAGATTCCGAGACCCAGTACTTC,CASSEGDSETQYF
TRBV11-2,-,-,TRBJ2-6,TGTGCCAGCGGGCCGGGGGCCAACGTCCTGACTTTC,CASGPGANVLTF
TRBV5-1,-,-,TRBJ2-7,TGCGCCAGCAGCTTGAGCCCGGACACCACTTACGAGCAGTACTTC,CASSLSPDTTYEQYF
TRBV6-4,-,-,TRBJ2-3,TGTGCCAGCAGTCGGGAGTTGGGAGATACGCAGTATTTT,CASSRELGDTQYF
TRBV7-8,-,TRBD1,TRBJ2-7,TGTGCCAGCAGCTTAAGACAGGGAACCGAGCGGTACTTC,CASSLRQGTERYF
TRBV6-1,-,TRBD2,TRBJ2-1,TGTGCCAGCAGTGATCCGGGACTAGCGGGAGACGGAAATGAGCAGTTCTTC,CASSDPGLAGDGNEQFF
TRBV2,-,TRBD1,TRBJ1-4,TGTGCCAGCCGACAGGGGGCGCTTAGTGAAAAACTGTTTTTT,CASRQGALSEKLFF
TRBV18,few,TRBD1,TRBJ2-7,TGTGCCAGCTCACCCCGGACAGGGAGCTCCTACGAGCAGTACTTC,CASSPRTGSSYEQYF
TRBV19,-,-,TRBJ2-2,TGTGCCAGTAGGGTGACAGTCTACACCGGGGAGCTGTTTTTT,CASRVTVYTGELFF
TRBV5-6,-,-,TRBJ1-2,TGTGCCAGCAGCTTTCGATCGACAGCACAAAGCTTCTATGGCTACACCTTC,CASSFRSTAQSFYGYTF
TRBV5-1,once,-,TRBJ2-7,TGCGCCAGCAGCTTGGCCGTCGGACAAAGCTCGCCCCAGTACTTC,CASSLAVGQSSPQYF
TRBV7-9,-,TRBD2,TRBJ2-3,TGTGCCAGCAGCTTCCAGCGGGAGTATACAGATACGCAGTATTTT,CASSFQREYTDTQYF
TRBV19,-,TRBD1,TRBJ2-7,TGTGCCAGTAGTAGGGGACAGGGCACTACCTACGAGCAGTACTTC,CASSRGQGTTYEQYF
TRBV28,-,TRBD1,TRBJ1-4,TGTGCCAGCACGAGAGGGGGCGCTGAAAAACTGTTTTTT,CASTRGGAEKLFF
TRBV7-9,-,-,TRBJ1-2,TGTGCCAGCAGCTTAGTGGGGGCCCACGTCTATGGCTACACCTTC,CASSLVGAHVYGYTF
TRBV9,-,-,TRBJ1-2,TGTGCCAGCAGCGTTTCCCACCTAGATACGGGCTACACCTTC,CASSVSHLDTGYTF
TRBV7-9,-,-,TRBJ2-5,TGTGCCAGCAGCTTAATCAGGCAGGTCCCGACCCAGTACTTC,CASSLIRQVPTQYF
TRBV10-3,-,TRBD2,TRBJ2-7,TGTGCCATCACGGCACTAGCGGAAGGTGAGCAGTACTTC,CAITALAEGEQYF
TRBV7-3,-,TRBD2,TRBJ2-1,TGTGCCAGCAGCCCCGTTTTTAGCGGGAGGGTGAATGAGCAGTTCTTC,CASSPVFSGRVNEQFF
TRBV6-1,-,-,TRBJ2-7,TGTGCCAGCAGTTCAGACAGGTCTGGGGAGCAGTACTTC,CASSSDRSGEQYF
TRBV27,-,TRBD2,TRBJ2-7,TGTGCCAGCAGTCTAGCGGGAGGGCCGCCCGAGCAGTACTTC,CASSLAGGPPEQYF
TRBV30,few,TRBD1,TRBJ1-5,TGTGCCTGGAGTATGGGACAGGGCAGTCAGCCCCAGCATTTT,CAWSMGQGSQPQHF
TRBV5-1,-,-,TRBJ2-5,TGCGCCAGCAGCTCGGACAGACAGCAAGAGACCCAGTACTTC,CASSSDRQQETQYF